The 6 T cell receptor beta chains presented below share a single source sample, sequenced in a study of T-cell memory formation after mild COVID-19. MiXCR was run by TCRdb on the 5' RACE reads, yielding one entry per CDR3 protein. In the table there are around 300,000 distinct CDR3 sequences, over 7% of which are singletons. Sequenced: PBMCs or a T cell subset sorted from them (not recorded which). The origin of the receptors is a man between 18 and 29 years old who had mild COVID-19 (a few samples of this study predate the infection). Cell type and time point are not known.

In its sample, this clonotype was seen many times. The genes are TRBV5-8 and TRBJ2-6; the D is unclear. V lost 1 base and J lost 0, with 8 bases in between. The CDR3 has 16 residues. Germline V CDR1 and CDR2: SGHTS, YDEGEE. The chain's CDR3 is CASSLRSDSGANVLTF. The CDR3 DNA is TGTGCCAGCAGCTTGCGGAGTGACTCTGGGGCCAACGTCCTGACTTTC.

V is TRBV6-5 and J is TRBJ1-5; 12 bases fit TRBD1. The V segment lost 6 bases and the J segment 4 bases; nucleotides outside the gene matches: 4. This CDR3 is 15 amino acids long. Per the germline V gene, CDR1 is MNHEY and CDR2 is SVGAGI. The CDR3 DNA reads as TGTGCCAGCAGGCCGGGACAGGGGGCGAATCAGCCCCAGCATTTT. Its protein product is CASRPGQGANQPQHF.

This sequence joins TRBV15 and TRBJ1-1, with D maybe TRBD1 (5 bases). Per the germline V gene, CDR1 is LNHNV and CDR2 is YYDKDF (reference sequence). The CDR3 contains 13 residues. The germline V and J ends were trimmed by 4 bases and 0 bases, with 6 bases remaining between them. Written as DNA, the CDR3 is TGTGCCACCAGCACAGGGCTGAACACTGAAGCTTTCTTT. The encoded protein is CATSTGLNTEAFF. The full variable domain, in which reference TRBV15 and TRBJ1-1 provide the parts outside the CDR3, is DAMVIQNPRYQVTQFGKPVTLSCSQTLNHNVMYWYQQKSSQAPKLLFHYYDKDFNNEADTPDNFQSRRPNTSFCFLDIRSPGLGDTAMYLCATSTGLNTEAFFGQGTRLTVV.

Only a few counts were recorded for this clonotype. The chain combines TRBV30 with TRBJ2-3; perhaps TRBD1 as D (5 bases). The CDR3 runs to 12 residues. The germline V and J ends were trimmed by 0 bases and 10 bases, with 11 bases remaining between them. Germline CDR1 GTSNPN, CDR2 SVGIG (reference sequence). The CDR3 spells CAWSVGAAPQYF. The CDR3 bases are TGTGCCTGGAGTGTAGGGGCAGCACCGCAGTATTTT.

CDR3 residues: CASSLIPAGGDQETQYF. CDR3 DNA sequence: TGTGCCAGCAGCTTAATCCCAGCGGGGGGAGACCAAGAGACCCAGTACTTC. V gene TRBV11-2 combines with J gene TRBJ2-5; 9 nucleotides match TRBD2. Unmatched junction bases numbered 7, after V lost 2 bases and J lost 0 bases. Germline loops: CDR1 SGHAT, CDR2 FQNNGV. CDR3 length: 17 amino acids.

The chain uses TRBV5-6 and TRBJ1-2; D perhaps matches TRBD1 (5 bases). The CDR3 consists of 19 residues. Between the trimmed V and J ends, which lost 2 bases and 0 bases, there was a span of 23 bases. Germline V gene data show CDR1 as SGHDT and CDR2 as YYEEEE. CDR3 coding DNA: TGTGCCAGCAGCTTACGGGGGGAGCGGTTCTCTATAGCTAACTATGGCTACACCTTC. This encodes CASSLRGERFSIANYGYTF.